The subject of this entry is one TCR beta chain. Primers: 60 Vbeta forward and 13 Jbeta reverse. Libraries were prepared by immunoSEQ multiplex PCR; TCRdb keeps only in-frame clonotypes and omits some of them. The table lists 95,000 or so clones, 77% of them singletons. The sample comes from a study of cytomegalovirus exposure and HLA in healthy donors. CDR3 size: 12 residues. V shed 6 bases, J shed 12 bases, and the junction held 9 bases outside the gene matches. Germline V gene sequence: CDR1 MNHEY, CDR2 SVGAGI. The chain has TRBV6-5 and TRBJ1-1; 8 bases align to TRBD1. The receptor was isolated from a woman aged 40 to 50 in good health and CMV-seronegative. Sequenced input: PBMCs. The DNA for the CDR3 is TGTGCCAGCAGACCGTCGACAGGGGAGCCTTTCTTT. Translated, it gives CASRPSTGEPFF.